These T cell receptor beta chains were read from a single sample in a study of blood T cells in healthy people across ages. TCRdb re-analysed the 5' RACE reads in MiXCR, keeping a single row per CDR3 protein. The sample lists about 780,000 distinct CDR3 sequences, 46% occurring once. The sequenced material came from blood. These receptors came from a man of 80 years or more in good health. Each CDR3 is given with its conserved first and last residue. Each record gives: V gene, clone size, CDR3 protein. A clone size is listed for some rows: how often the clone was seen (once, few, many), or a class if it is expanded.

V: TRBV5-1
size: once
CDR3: CASSLGDADTQYF

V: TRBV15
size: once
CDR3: CATSSIGLAGGYNEQYF

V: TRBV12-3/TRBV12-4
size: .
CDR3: CASVSGAGANVLTF

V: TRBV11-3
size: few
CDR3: CASSFSSNYEQYF

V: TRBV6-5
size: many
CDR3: CASSPSPGVYGYTF

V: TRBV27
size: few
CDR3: CASRASGRYEQYF

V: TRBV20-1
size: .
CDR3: CSATPWDSPNEQYF

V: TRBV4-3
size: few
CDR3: CASSQVYVKGAATNEKLFF

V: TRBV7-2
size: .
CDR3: CASSLDLTEAFF

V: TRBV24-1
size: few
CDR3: CATSDPSGSWSNEQFF

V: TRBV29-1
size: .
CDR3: CSATRGTTEAFF

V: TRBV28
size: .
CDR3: CASSSPRTGRADTQYF

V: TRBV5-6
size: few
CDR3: CASSLDIGQNTEAFF

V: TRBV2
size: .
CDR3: CASSEARAGLSSGNTIYF

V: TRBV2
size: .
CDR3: CASSEGVADYTDTQYF

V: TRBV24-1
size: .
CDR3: CATSDPRTGGPDTQYF

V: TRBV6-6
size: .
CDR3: CASSYARDSYEQYF

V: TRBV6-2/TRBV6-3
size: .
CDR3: CASSYSASGGTDTQYF

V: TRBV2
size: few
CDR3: CASSSAGTQDTQYF

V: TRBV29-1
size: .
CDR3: CSVETTGNEQFF

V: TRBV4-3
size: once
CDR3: CASSQDASGEQFF

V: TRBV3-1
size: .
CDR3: CASSQPDSMPVTDTRYF

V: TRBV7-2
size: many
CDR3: CASSLSRGLSVGEQFF

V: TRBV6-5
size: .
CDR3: CASSSGVSGRRLDTQYF

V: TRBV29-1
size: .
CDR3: CSVDVVAGGFEQFF

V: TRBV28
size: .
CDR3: CASSLGGSGTDTQYF

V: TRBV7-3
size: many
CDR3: CASSIRQGAGELFF

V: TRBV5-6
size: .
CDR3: CASSLRRTADTQYF

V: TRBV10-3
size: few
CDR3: CAISESMTGGYTF

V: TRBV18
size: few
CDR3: CASSLHPTDTQYF

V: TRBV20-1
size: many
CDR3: CSARGYQETQYF

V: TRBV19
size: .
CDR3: CASRTGVSQETQYF

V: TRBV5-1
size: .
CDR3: CASSSGGSAYNEQYF

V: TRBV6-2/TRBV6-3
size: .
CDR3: CASSYHGQGGAEAFF

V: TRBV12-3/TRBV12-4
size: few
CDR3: CASSLAGRGYEQFF